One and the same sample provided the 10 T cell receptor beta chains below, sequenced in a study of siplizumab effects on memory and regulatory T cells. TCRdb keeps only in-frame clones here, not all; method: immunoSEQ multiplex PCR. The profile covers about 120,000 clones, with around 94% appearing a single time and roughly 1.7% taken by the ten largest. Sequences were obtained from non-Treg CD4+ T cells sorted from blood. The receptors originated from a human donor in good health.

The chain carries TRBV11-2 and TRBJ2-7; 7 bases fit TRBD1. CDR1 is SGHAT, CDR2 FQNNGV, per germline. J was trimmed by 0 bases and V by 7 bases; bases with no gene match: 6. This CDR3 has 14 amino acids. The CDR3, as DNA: TGTGCCAGCACCTTGACAGGGTACTCCTACGAGCAGTACTTC. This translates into CASTLTGYSYEQYF.

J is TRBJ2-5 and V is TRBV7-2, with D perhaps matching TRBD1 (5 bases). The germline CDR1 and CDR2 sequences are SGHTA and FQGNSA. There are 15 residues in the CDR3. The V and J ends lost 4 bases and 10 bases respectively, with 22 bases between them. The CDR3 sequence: CASSWGQPLPRDQYF. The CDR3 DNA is TGTGCCAGCAGCTGGGGCCAGCCGTTACCTAGGGACCAGTACTTC.

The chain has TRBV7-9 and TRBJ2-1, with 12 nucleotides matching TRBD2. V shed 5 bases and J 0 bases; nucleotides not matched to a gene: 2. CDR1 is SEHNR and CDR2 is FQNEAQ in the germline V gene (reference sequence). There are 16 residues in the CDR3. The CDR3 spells CASSPTSGSSYNEQFF. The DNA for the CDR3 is TGTGCCAGCAGCCCGACTAGCGGGAGCTCCTACAATGAGCAGTTCTTC.

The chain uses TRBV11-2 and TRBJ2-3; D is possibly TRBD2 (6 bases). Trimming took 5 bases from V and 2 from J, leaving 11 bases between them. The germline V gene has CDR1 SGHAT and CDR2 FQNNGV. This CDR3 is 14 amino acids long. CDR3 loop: CASSPRDFTDTQYF. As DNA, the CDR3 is TGTGCCAGCAGCCCCCGGGACTTCACAGATACGCAGTATTTT.

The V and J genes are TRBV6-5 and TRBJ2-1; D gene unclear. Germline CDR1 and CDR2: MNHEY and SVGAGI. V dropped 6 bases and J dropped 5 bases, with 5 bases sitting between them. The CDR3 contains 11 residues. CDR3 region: CASRRDNEQFF. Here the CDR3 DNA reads TGTGCCAGCAGACGGGACAATGAGCAGTTCTTC.

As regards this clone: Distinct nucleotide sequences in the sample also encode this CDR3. CDR3: CASSQGLAGTETQYF. The CDR3, as DNA: TGTGCCAGCAGCCAAGGGCTAGCGGGGACAGAGACCCAGTACTTC. The chain is built from TRBV14 and TRBJ2-5; 9 bases agree with TRBD2. V shed 1 base and J 4 bases; nucleotides not matched to a gene: 4. The length of the CDR3 is 15 residues. Germline V CDR1 and CDR2: SGHDN, FVKESK.

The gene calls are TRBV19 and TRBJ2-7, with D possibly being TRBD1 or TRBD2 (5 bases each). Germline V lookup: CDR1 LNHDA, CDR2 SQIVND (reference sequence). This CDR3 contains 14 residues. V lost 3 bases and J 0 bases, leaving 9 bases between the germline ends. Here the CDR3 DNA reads TGTGCCAGTAGTATCGGGGCCCACTCCTACGAGCAGTACTTC. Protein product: CASSIGAHSYEQYF.

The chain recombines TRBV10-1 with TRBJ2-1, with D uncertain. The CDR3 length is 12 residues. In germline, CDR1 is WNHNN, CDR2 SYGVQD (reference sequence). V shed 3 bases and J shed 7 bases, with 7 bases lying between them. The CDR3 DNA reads TGCGCCAGCAGTGATCCTGGGAATGAGCAGTTCTTC. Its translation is CASSDPGNEQFF.

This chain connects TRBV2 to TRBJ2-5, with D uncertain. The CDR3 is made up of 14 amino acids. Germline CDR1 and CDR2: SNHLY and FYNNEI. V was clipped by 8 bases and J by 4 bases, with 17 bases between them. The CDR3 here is CASLILGSGETQYF. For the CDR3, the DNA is TGTGCCAGCTTAATTCTGGGTTCGGGAGAGACCCAGTACTTC.

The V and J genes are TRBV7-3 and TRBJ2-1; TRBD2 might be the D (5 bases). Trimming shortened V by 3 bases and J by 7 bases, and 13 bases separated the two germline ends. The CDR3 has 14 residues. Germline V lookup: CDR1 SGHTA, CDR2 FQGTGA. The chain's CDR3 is CASSLALENNEQFF. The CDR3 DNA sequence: TGTGCCAGCAGCTTGGCACTAGAAAATAATGAGCAGTTCTTC.